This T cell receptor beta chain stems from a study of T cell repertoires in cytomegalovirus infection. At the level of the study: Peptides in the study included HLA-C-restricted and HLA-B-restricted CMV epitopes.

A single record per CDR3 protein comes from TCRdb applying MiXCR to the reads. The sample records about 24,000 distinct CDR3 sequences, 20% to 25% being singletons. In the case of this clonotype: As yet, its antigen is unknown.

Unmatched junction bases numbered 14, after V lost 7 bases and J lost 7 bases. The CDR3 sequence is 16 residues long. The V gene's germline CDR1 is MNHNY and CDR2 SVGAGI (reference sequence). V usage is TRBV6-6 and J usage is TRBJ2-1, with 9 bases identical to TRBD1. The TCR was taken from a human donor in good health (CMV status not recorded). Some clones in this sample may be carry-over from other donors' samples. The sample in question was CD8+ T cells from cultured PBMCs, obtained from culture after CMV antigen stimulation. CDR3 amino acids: CASTLQGQGPRNEQFF. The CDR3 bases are TGTGCCAGCACCCTACAGGGACAGGGTCCGCGGAATGAGCAGTTCTTC.